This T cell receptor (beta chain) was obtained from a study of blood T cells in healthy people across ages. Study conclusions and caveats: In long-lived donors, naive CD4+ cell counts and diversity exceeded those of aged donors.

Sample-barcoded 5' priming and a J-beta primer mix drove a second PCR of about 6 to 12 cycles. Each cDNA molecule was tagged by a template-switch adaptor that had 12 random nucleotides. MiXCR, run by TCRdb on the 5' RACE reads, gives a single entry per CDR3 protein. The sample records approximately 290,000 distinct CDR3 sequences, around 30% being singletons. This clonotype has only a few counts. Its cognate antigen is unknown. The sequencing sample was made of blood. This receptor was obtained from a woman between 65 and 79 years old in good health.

The CDR3 nucleotides are TGTGCCAGCAGCCGAGAAGGGAGGTACGGCGACCCTCAAGAGACCCAGTACTTC. Its translation is CASSREGRYGDPQETQYF. This rearrangement joins TRBV11-2 to TRBJ2-5; weak D call: TRBD2 (6 bases). The germline V and J ends were trimmed by 5 bases and 2 bases, with 24 bases remaining between them. Germline CDR1 and CDR2: SGHAT and FQNNGV. The CDR3 loop spans 18 amino acids.